This TCR beta chain was documented in a study of CD8 T cells in ankylosing spondylitis. Notes on the study in general: Clones linked to the disease showed a CD8+ phenotype. They occurred at relatively low frequencies in peripheral blood. Clones linked to disease were reported to show significant enrichment in matched ankylosing spondylitis synovial fluid. Earlier literature documents some of the motif variants in reactive arthritis synovial fluid and blood. A TCR beta motif made of fewer than ten highly homologous variants seemed typical of ankylosing spondylitis blood.

Each TCR beta library was made by quantitative 5'-RACE that incorporated molecular barcodes. TCRdb reprocessed the 5' RACE reads with MiXCR, giving one entry per CDR3 protein. The sample has 700,000 or so distinct CDR3 sequences, roughly 19% seen once. This clonotype occurred a few times. Its antigen is undetermined. This CDR3 has 16 residues. Trimming shortened V by 3 bases and J by 0 bases, and 13 bases separated the two germline ends. The source of this sequence is a male donor with ankylosing spondylitis. Source material: blood, either unsorted or a sorted T cell fraction (not recorded which). The chain employs TRBV12-3 or TRBV12-4 and TRBJ2-3; D is possibly TRBD2 (5 bases). CDR3 amino acids: CASSFSTRGSTDTQYF. CDR3 nucleotides: TGTGCCAGCAGTTTCTCAACCCGCGGGAGCACAGATACGCAGTATTTT.